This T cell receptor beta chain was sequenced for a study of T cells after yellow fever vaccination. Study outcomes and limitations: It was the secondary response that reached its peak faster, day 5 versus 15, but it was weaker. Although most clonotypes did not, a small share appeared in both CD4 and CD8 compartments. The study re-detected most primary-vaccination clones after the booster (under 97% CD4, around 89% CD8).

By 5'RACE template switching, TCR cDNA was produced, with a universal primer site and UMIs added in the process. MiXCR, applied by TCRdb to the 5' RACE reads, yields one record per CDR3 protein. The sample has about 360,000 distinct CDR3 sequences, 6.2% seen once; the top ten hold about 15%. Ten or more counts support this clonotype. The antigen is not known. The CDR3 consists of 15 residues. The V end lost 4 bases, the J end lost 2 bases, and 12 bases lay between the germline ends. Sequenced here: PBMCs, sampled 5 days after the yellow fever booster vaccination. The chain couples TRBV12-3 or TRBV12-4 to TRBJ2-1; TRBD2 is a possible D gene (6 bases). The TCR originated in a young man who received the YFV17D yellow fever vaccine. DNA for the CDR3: TGTGCCAGCAGTTGGCCGGGGACTGCCTACAATGAGCAGTTCTTC. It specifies CASSWPGTAYNEQFF.